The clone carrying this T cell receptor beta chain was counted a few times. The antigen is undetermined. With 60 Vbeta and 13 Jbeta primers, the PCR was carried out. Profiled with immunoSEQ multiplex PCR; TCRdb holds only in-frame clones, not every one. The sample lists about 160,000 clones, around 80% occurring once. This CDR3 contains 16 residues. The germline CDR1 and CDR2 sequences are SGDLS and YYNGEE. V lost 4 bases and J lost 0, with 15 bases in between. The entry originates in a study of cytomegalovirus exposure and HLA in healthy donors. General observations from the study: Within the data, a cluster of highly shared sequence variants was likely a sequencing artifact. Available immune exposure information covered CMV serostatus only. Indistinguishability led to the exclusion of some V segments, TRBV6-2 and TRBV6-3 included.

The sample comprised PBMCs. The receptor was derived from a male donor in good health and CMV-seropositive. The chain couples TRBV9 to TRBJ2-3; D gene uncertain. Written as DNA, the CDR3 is TGTGCCAGCAGCCCCCAGGTCGGAAGAAGCACAGATACGCAGTATTTT. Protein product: CASSPQVGRSTDTQYF. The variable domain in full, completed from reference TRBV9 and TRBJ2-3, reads DSGVTQTPKHLITATGQRVTLRCSPRSGDLSVYWYQQSLDQGLQFLIQYYNGEERAKGNILERFSAQQFPDLHSELNLSSLELGDSALYFCASSPQVGRSTDTQYFGPGTRLTVL.